This TCR beta chain was retrieved from a study of T-cell memory formation after mild COVID-19. V lost 5 bases to trimming and J lost 5 bases, with 15 bases between them. The CDR3 has 14 amino acids. Germline lookup yields CDR1 SGHVS and CDR2 FQNEAQ. A single record per CDR3 protein comes from TCRdb applying MiXCR to the 5' RACE reads. This table has 210,000 or so distinct CDR3 sequences, about 16% appearing once. In the case of this clonotype: Its target is not known.

Study-level findings and limits: CM and EM subsets held most contracting CD4+ clones; EMRA held CD8+ ones. Some clones that responded turned up in pre-infection memory, which suggests that cross-reactive memory joined in.

This sequence joins TRBV7-8 and TRBJ2-5, with D possibly being TRBD2 (6 bases). Material for sequencing was PBMCs or a T cell subset sorted from them (not recorded which). The receptor was derived from an adult woman who had mild COVID-19 (a few samples of this study predate the infection). Cell type and time point are not known. This chain's CDR3 is CASSPTSLAETQYF. CDR3 nucleotide sequence: TGTGCCAGCAGCCCCACTAGCCTGGCGGAGACCCAGTACTTC.